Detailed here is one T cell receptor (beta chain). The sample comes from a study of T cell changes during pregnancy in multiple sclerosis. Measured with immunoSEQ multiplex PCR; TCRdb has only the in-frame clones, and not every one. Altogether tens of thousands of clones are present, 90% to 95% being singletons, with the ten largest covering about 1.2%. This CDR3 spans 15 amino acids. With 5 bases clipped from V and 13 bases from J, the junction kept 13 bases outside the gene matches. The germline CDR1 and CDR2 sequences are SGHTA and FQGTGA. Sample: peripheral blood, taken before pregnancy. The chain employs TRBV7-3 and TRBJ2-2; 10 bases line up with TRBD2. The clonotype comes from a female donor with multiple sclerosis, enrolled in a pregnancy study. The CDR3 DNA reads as TGTGCCAGCAGCACCGCTAGCGGGAGATCGGCGGGGCTGTTTTTT. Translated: CASSTASGRSAGLFF.